These 31 T cell receptor beta chains originate from one sample sequenced in a study of shared clonotypes between healthy human individuals. Here immunoSEQ multiplex PCR was the method, and the copy in TCRdb shows in-frame clones only, minus some. The sample shows some 2,100,000 clones, more than 90% of them seen only once. Sequenced material: naive CD4+ T cells sorted from blood. The subset here: CD45RA+ positively selected. The receptors were sampled from a man between 18 and 29 years old in good health.

Of note for this clone: This sample also contains other DNA sequences that code for the same CDR3. This rearrangement joins TRBV7-9 to TRBJ2-3, with a weak D call TRBD1 (6 bases). The CDR3 extends over 15 amino acids. Germline assignment: CDR1 SEHNR and CDR2 FQNEAQ (reference sequence). V gave up 1 base and J gave up 0 bases, with 8 bases separating them. The CDR3 region is CASSLGQASTDTQYF. The DNA of the CDR3 is TGTGCCAGCAGCTTAGGACAGGCTAGCACAGATACGCAGTATTTT.

The J gene is TRBJ2-7, the V gene TRBV4-1; 11 nucleotides align to TRBD2. Germline V gene sequence: CDR1 MGHRA, CDR2 YSYEKL. The CDR3 totals 16 residues. V lost 2 bases to trimming and J lost 4 bases; unmatched junction nucleotides: 7. The CDR3: CASSQPTSGTIYEQYF. The CDR3 DNA reads TGCGCCAGCAGCCAACCGACTAGCGGGACTATTTACGAGCAGTACTTC.

With respect to this clone: This specimen includes other DNA sequences encoding the same CDR3. V usage is TRBV19 and J usage is TRBJ1-5; TRBD1 matches at 7 bases. The CDR3 consists of 14 residues. The germline gives CDR1 LNHDA, CDR2 SQIVND (reference sequence). J gave up 6 bases and V 3 bases, and 5 bases lay outside the gene matches. CDR3 DNA: TGTGCCAGTAGTATCGGGCAGGGGGGTCAGCCCCAGCATTTT. It codes for CASSIGQGGQPQHF.

The CDR3 bases are TGCGCCAGCAGCCAAGATGGTGGCTACACCTTC. This codes for CASSQDGGYTF. The V call is TRBV4-1, the J call TRBJ1-2; D remains unclear. In germline, CDR1 is MGHRA, CDR2 YSYEKL. The CDR3 has 11 amino acids. Between the trimmed V and J ends, which lost 0 bases and 7 bases, there was a span of 3 bases.

This rearrangement joins TRBV7-2 to TRBJ2-1; TRBD2 matches at 10 bases. The CDR3 length is 15 residues. Trimming removed 8 bases from V and 4 bases from J; junction bases left unmatched: 8. CDR1 and CDR2 (germline): SGHTA, FQGNSA. The CDR3 reads CASRWTSGSYNEQFF. The CDR3 DNA is TGTGCCAGCCGATGGACTAGCGGATCATACAATGAGCAGTTCTTC.

J is TRBJ1-2 and V is TRBV6-5; tentatively, D is TRBD1 (5 bases). From germline, CDR1 is MNHEY and CDR2 SVGAGI. Trimming removed 2 bases at V and 1 base at J, with 8 bases between. The CDR3 is 14 residues long. This CDR3 reads CASSYGGINYGYTF. CDR3 DNA sequence: TGTGCCAGCAGTTACGGGGGGATTAACTATGGCTACACCTTC.

The J gene is TRBJ2-1, the V gene TRBV6-1, with 10 bases fitting TRBD2. The CDR3 spans 15 residues. V was pared by 7 bases and J by 9 bases, with 12 bases of the junction left unmatched. Germline CDR1 MNHNS, CDR2 SASEGT. DNA of the CDR3: TGTGCCAGCATTTCTAGCGGGAGTAGGGCCAGTGAGCAGTTCTTC. It is translated as CASISSGSRASEQFF.

A single count supports this clone. This chain connects TRBV7-9 to TRBJ1-2; D is ambiguous. V was clipped by 5 bases and J by 4 bases, with 8 bases between them. From germline, CDR1 is SEHNR and CDR2 FQNEAQ (reference sequence). CDR3 length: 12 residues. The CDR3 region is CASSMTGYGYTF. The DNA of the CDR3 is TGTGCCAGCAGCATGACGGGCTATGGCTACACCTTC.

The CDR3, as DNA: TGTGCCAGCAGTGGGAAGCGGAACACCGGGGAGCTGTTTTTT. This translates into CASSGKRNTGELFF. The genes are TRBV2 and TRBJ2-2; no firm D call. CDR3 length equals 14 residues. Germline CDR1 SNHLY, CDR2 FYNNEI. Trimming removed 4 bases from V and 1 base from J, with 7 bases in between.

The CDR3 DNA sequence: TGTGCCACCGCACTAGCGGGGGTCCGAAGGGAGCAGTACTTC. Encoded protein: CATALAGVRREQYF. The rearrangement uses TRBV28 and TRBJ2-7; 11 positions match TRBD2. This CDR3 comprises 14 residues. CDR1 is MDHEN and CDR2 is SYDVKM in the germline V gene. Trimming removed 10 bases from V and 7 bases from J; junction bases left unmatched: 12.

The CDR3 here is CASNKGPEAFF. The CDR3 nucleotides read TGTGCCAGCAATAAAGGACCTGAAGCTTTCTTT. The chain carries TRBV6-5 and TRBJ1-1; no definite D call. Germline V gene data show CDR1 as MNHEY and CDR2 as SVGAGI. CDR3 length: 11 residues. Between the trimmed V and J ends, which lost 7 bases and 6 bases, there was a span of 9 bases.

The CDR3, as DNA: TGTGCCAGCAGCCGGCGGACAGCGAACACCGGGGAGCTGTTTTTT. Translated: CASSRRTANTGELFF. The chain couples TRBV7-2 to TRBJ2-2; D may be TRBD1 (6 bases). Germline CDR1 SGHTA, CDR2 FQGNSA. This CDR3 spans 15 amino acids. V lost 5 bases, J lost 0 bases, and 10 bases lay in between.

The chain links TRBV5-8 to TRBJ1-6; 7 bases align to TRBD1. Germline values: CDR1 SGHTS, CDR2 YDEGEE. Trimming at V came to 3 bases and at J to 7 bases, leaving 7 bases not matched to a gene. This CDR3 has 15 residues. The CDR3 bases are TGTGCCAGCAGCTCGGGACAGAAAACAAATTCACCCCTCCACTTT. Its protein product is CASSSGQKTNSPLHF.

The chain has TRBV11-2 and TRBJ2-7, with D unclear. V lost 4 bases to trimming and J lost 5 bases, with 6 bases between them. The germline gives CDR1 SGHAT, CDR2 FQNNGV. The CDR3 has 11 amino acids. The CDR3 here is CASSSVNEQYF. CDR3 nucleotides: TGTGCCAGCAGCTCCGTTAACGAGCAGTACTTC.

The chain has TRBV6-5 and TRBJ1-1; 7 bases match TRBD1. The CDR3 spans 14 residues. Germline trimming cut 2 bases from V and 4 bases from J; bases unmatched to any gene: 4. Germline CDR1 MNHEY, CDR2 SVGAGI. The CDR3 is CASSYANRGTEAFF. The DNA of the CDR3 is TGTGCCAGCAGTTACGCGAACAGGGGCACTGAAGCTTTCTTT.

The chain links TRBV5-1 to TRBJ2-1; 10 nucleotides match TRBD2. V dropped 4 bases and J dropped 4; count of bases not matched to a gene: 8. The CDR3 consists of 16 residues. CDR1 is SGHRS and CDR2 is YFSETQ in the germline V gene. DNA of the CDR3: TGCGCCAGCAGCCCTTTTACTAGCGGGGCTTACAATGAGCAGTTCTTC. It translates to CASSPFTSGAYNEQFF.

The chain joins TRBV25-1 to TRBJ1-3; D perhaps matches TRBD1 (5 bases). Germline CDR1 is MGHDK and CDR2 is SYGVNS. V was trimmed by 7 bases and J by 2 bases, leaving 15 bases between them. The CDR3 loop spans 15 amino acids. The CDR3 protein is CASNPRGETGNTIYF. The CDR3 region has the DNA TGTGCCAGCAACCCGCGAGGGGAAACTGGAAACACCATATATTTT.

As to this clone: Other DNA sequences within the sample encode an identical CDR3. The chain combines TRBV19 with TRBJ2-7; the D gene is possibly TRBD1 (5 bases). Germline values: CDR1 LNHDA, CDR2 SQIVND (reference sequence). Trimming left V 3 bases short and J 0 bases short, with 12 bases between. The CDR3 sequence is 15 residues long. CDR3 nucleotide sequence: TGTGCCAGTAGTATTGGGGCAGAGAGCTCCTACGAGCAGTACTTC. This translates into CASSIGAESSYEQYF.

The chain uses TRBV28 and TRBJ1-2; no reliable D call. The V end was cut by 2 bases, the J end by 6 bases, with 7 bases between. Germline V lookup: CDR1 MDHEN, CDR2 SYDVKM. This CDR3 spans 12 amino acids. The chain's CDR3 is CASSLQRHGYTF. DNA for the CDR3: TGTGCCAGCAGTTTACAGAGACATGGCTACACCTTC.

The chain combines TRBV12-2 with TRBJ2-7; the listed D gene, TRBD2, was not tested against the DNA. TRBV12-2 is designated a pseudogene. The CDR3 is 18 residues long. The CDR3 coding sequence is TGTGCAAGTCGCTTAGTTTCACGCGGGACTAGCGGCTACTACGAGCAGTACTTC. As protein: CASRLVSRGTSGYYEQYF.

This rearrangement joins TRBV6-1 to TRBJ2-3; TRBD1 aligns across 8 bases. The V gene's germline CDR1 is MNHNS and CDR2 SASEGT. With V trimmed by 6 bases and J by 0 bases, 5 bases remained unmatched. The CDR3 is 15 amino acids. CDR3 DNA: TGTGCCAGCAGAGACAGGGGCGGGAGCACAGATACGCAGTATTTT. Its protein is CASRDRGGSTDTQYF.

This clone showed up just a few times. CDR3 DNA: TGTGCCAGCTCAGCCGGCGCGGAGACCCAGTACTTC. Translation gives CASSAGAETQYF. The J gene is TRBJ2-5, the V gene TRBV6-5, with unresolved D. Trimming shortened V by 8 bases and J by 5 bases, and 12 bases separated the two germline ends. The CDR3 consists of 12 residues. Germline V gene lookup returns CDR1 MNHEY and CDR2 SVGAGI.

V and J are TRBV25-1 and TRBJ2-5; 7 bases map to TRBD1. CDR3 length: 13 residues. CDR1 is MGHDK, CDR2 SYGVNS, per germline. V shed 4 bases and J 5 bases; nucleotides not matched to a gene: 4. The CDR3 nucleotides read TGTGCCAGCAGTGTAACAGGGGCGGAGACCCAGTACTTC. Residues: CASSVTGAETQYF.

This sequence joins TRBV5-4 and TRBJ1-2, with 7 nucleotides matching TRBD1. Germline V gene sequence: CDR1 SGHNT, CDR2 YYREEE (reference sequence). There are 14 residues in the CDR3. Trimming removed 4 bases from V and 8 bases from J; junction bases left unmatched: 11. The CDR3 bases are TGTGCCAGCAGCGATCAGGGGGTAGTAAGAGGCTACACCTTC. This translates into CASSDQGVVRGYTF. Full variable domain (missing parts from reference TRBV5-4 and TRBJ1-2): ETGVTQSPTHLIKTRGQQVTLRCSSQSGHNTVSWYQQALGQGPQFIFQYYREEENGRGNFPPRFSGLQFPNYSSELNVNALELDDSALYLCASSDQGVVRGYTFGSGTRLTVV.

This chain links TRBV2 with TRBJ2-5, with 11 bases that match TRBD1. CDR1 and CDR2 (germline): SNHLY, FYNNEI. This CDR3 is built from 14 residues. The DNA for the CDR3 is TGTGCAACAGCTCGGACAGGGGGCTTAGAGACCCAGTACTTC. It is translated as CATARTGGLETQYF. The full variable domain, completed using reference TRBV2 and TRBJ2-5, is EPEVTQTPSHQVTQMGQEVILRCVPISNHLYFYWYRQILGQKVEFLVSFYNNEISEKSEIFDDQFSVERPDGSNFTLKIRSTKLEDSAMYFCATARTGGLETQYFGPGTRLLVL.

The chain joins TRBV19 to TRBJ2-2, with D possibly matching TRBD2 (5 bases). V dropped 6 bases and J dropped 6 bases, with 11 bases sitting between them. CDR1 is LNHDA and CDR2 is SQIVND in the germline V gene (reference sequence). The CDR3 covers 13 residues. CDR3 in DNA: TGTGCCAGTAGACAAGGAGGCGCCGGGGAGCTGTTTTTT. Its protein is CASRQGGAGELFF. Drawing the rest from reference TRBV19 and TRBJ2-2, the complete variable domain is DGGITQSPKYLFRKEGQNVTLSCEQNLNHDAMYWYRQDPGQGLRLIYYSQIVNDFQKGDIAEGYSVSREKKESFPLTVTSAQKNPTAFYLCASRQGGAGELFFGEGSRLTVL.

This chain joins TRBV28 and TRBJ1-1; tentatively, D is TRBD1 (6 bases). Germline loops: CDR1 MDHEN, CDR2 SYDVKM. V lost 2 bases and J lost 4, with 20 bases in between. The CDR3 extends over 17 amino acids. The CDR3 loop is CASSLPLEEGEGTEAFF. CDR3 in DNA: TGTGCCAGCAGTTTACCCCTGGAAGAGGGGGAGGGCACTGAAGCTTTCTTT. Full variable domain (outside the CDR3, taken from reference TRBV28 and TRBJ1-1): DVKVTQSSRYLVKRTGEKVFLECVQDMDHENMFWYRQDPGLGLRLIYFSYDVKMKEKGDIPEGYSVSREKKERFSLILESASTNQTSMYLCASSLPLEEGEGTEAFFGQGTRLTVV.

The rearrangement uses TRBV18 and TRBJ1-3; TRBD1 might be the D (6 bases). Trimming took off 1 base at V and 0 bases at J, with 13 bases between the two ends. The CDR3 is 17 amino acids. The germline gives CDR1 KGHSH, CDR2 LQKENI. As DNA, the CDR3 is TGTGCCAGCTCACCACTGTCCGGACAGAACTCTGGAAACACCATATATTTT. Its translation: CASSPLSGQNSGNTIYF.

This clone was observed once. This chain connects TRBV18 to TRBJ2-1, with D unresolved. Per germline, CDR1 KGHSH and CDR2 LQKENI. The CDR3 totals 13 residues. Between the trimmed V and J ends, which lost 5 bases and 10 bases, there was a span of 15 bases. In nucleotides, the CDR3 is TGTGCCAGCTCATCCAGAGCCTTCTGGGAGCAGTTCTTC. Encoded protein: CASSSRAFWEQFF. Combining the CDR3 with reference TRBV18 and TRBJ2-1 gives the whole variable domain NAGVMQNPRHLVRRRGQEARLRCSPMKGHSHVYWYRQLPEEGLKFMVYLQKENIIDESGMPKERFSAEFPKEGPSILRIQQVVRGDSAAYFCASSSRAFWEQFFGPGTRLTVL.

This clone was recorded once. The J gene is TRBJ1-1, the V gene TRBV5-4, with unresolved D. The CDR3 totals 15 residues. Germline V CDR1 and CDR2: SGHNT, YYREEE (reference sequence). V lost 2 bases, J lost 3 bases, and 14 bases lay in between. The CDR3 DNA reads TGTGCCAGCAGCTTAAGTGGGAGAGCGGACACTGAAGCTTTCTTT. It is translated as CASSLSGRADTEAFF.

The chain employs TRBV9 and TRBJ2-5; no firm D call. There are 13 residues in the CDR3. CDR1 and CDR2 from the germline V gene are SGDLS and YYNGEE. V dropped 4 bases and J dropped 2 bases, with 9 bases sitting between them. The CDR3 sequence is CASSPHPQETQYF. In DNA form, the CDR3 reads TGTGCCAGCAGCCCCCACCCTCAAGAGACCCAGTACTTC.